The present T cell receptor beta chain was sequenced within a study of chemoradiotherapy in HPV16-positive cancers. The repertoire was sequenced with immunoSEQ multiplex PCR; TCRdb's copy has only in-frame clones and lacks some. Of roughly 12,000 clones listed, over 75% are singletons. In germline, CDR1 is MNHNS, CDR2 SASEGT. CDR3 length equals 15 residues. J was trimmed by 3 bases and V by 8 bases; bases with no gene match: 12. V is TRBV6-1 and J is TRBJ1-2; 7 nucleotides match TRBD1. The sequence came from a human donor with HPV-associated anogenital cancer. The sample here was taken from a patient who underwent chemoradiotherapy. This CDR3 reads CASAARGRFDYGYTF. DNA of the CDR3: TGTGCCAGCGCCGCAAGGGGGCGGTTTGACTATGGCTACACCTTC.